This TCR beta chain was obtained from a study of cytomegalovirus exposure and HLA in healthy donors. A multiplex PCR was run with 60 Vbeta primers and 13 Jbeta primers. TCRdb's table, derived via immunoSEQ multiplex PCR, lists solely in-frame clones and lacks some. The sample lists 100,000 to 150,000 clones, roughly 71% occurring once. Germline V gives CDR1 SEHNR, CDR2 FQNEAQ (reference sequence). Trimming cost V 3 bases and J 5 bases; bases outside gene matches: 13. The CDR3 spans 17 residues. The chain uses TRBV7-9 and TRBJ1-1; TRBD1 matches 9 bases. This clonotype was obtained from a woman aged 40 to 55 in good health and CMV-seronegative. The sample consisted of PBMCs. The CDR3 reads CASSFPGGQGIGTEAFF. DNA for the CDR3: TGTGCCAGCAGCTTTCCTGGGGGACAGGGCATAGGGACTGAAGCTTTCTTT. The variable domain in full, completed from reference TRBV7-9 and TRBJ1-1, reads DTGVSQNPRHKITKRGQNVTFRCDPISEHNRLYWYRQTLGQGPEFLTYFQNEAQLEKSRLLSDRFSAERPKGSFSTLEIQRTEQGDSAMYLCASSFPGGQGIGTEAFFGQGTRLTVV.